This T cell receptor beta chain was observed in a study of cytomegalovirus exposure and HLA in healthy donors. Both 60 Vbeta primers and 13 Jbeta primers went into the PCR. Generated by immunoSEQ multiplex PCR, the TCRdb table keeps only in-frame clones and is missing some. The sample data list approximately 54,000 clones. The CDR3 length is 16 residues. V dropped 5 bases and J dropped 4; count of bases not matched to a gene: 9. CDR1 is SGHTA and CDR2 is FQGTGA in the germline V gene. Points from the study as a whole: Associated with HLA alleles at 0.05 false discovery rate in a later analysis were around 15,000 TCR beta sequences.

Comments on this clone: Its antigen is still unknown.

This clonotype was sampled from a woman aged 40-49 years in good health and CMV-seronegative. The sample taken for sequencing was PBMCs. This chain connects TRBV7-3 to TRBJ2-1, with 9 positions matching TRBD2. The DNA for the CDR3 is TGTGCCAGCAGCCCCGCGGGGGGACTAGCATACAATGAGCAGTTCTTC. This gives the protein CASSPAGGLAYNEQFF. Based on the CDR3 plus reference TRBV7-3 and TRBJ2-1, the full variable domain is GAGVSQTPSNKVTEKGKYVELRCDPISGHTALYWYRQSLGQGPEFLIYFQGTGAADDSGLPNDRFFAVRPEGSVSTLKIQRTERGDSAVYLCASSPAGGLAYNEQFFGPGTRLTVL.